This entry describes one TCR beta chain. This sample is drawn from a study of cytomegalovirus exposure and HLA in healthy donors. PCR employed 60 Vbeta and 13 Jbeta primers. Repertoires were generated with immunoSEQ multiplex PCR, while TCRdb's copy carries only in-frame clones and drops some. The table records approximately 100,000 clones, under 80% of them present only once. Germline V gene sequence: CDR1 SGDLS, CDR2 YYNGEE. This CDR3 contains 14 residues. The V gene lost 0 bases and the J gene lost 6 bases, with 10 bases spanning the gap. The gene calls are TRBV9 and TRBJ2-1; D unclear. The receptor comes from a man in his forties in good health and CMV-seronegative. The sample consisted of PBMCs. The CDR3 coding sequence is TGTGCCAGCAGCGTAGACGTGGTCAGCAATGAGCAGTTCTTC. Translating gives CASSVDVVSNEQFF.